Below are 10 T cell receptor beta chains sequenced from a single sample in a study of T cell responses to AZD1222 COVID-19 vaccine (dated by TCRdb to 2020 to 2022). The meaning of the sample's time point label: about 28 days (+/-7) after the second vaccine dose. The method was the immunoSEQ multiplex PCR assay. Drawn from immuneACCESS, this table holds only the in-frame rearrangements with V and J called that TCRdb kept. Clones are partly lost; checked studies trace under half to an unresolved V gene and leave the rest unexplained. The sample table lists 140,000 or so clones, more than 70% of them with a count of one. 2.5% to 3.5% of the sample lies in the top ten. Sequences were derived from peripheral blood, sampled 28 days after the second AZD1222 dose. The source is an adult who received the AZD1222 COVID-19 vaccine.

The V and J genes are TRBV7-2 and TRBJ2-5; D remains ambiguous. Germline CDR1 SGHTA, CDR2 FQGNSA. Trimming took off 2 bases at V and 4 bases at J, with 5 bases between the two ends. The CDR3 length is 12 residues. CDR3 protein: CASSLSPETQYF. CDR3 nucleotide sequence: TGTGCCAGCAGCTTAAGCCCAGAGACCCAGTACTTC.

This sequence joins TRBV30 and TRBJ1-2; 8 bases are a match to TRBD1. Per the germline V gene, CDR1 is GTSNPN and CDR2 is SVGIG (reference sequence). V gave up 2 bases and J gave up 3 bases; unmatched junction bases: 5. The CDR3 covers 14 residues. The CDR3: CAWSSQGAHYGYTF. CDR3 in DNA: TGTGCCTGGAGTTCTCAGGGGGCCCACTATGGCTACACCTTC.

The chain joins TRBV7-9 to TRBJ2-1; maybe TRBD1 (5 bases). The V gene lost 2 bases and the J gene lost 6 bases, with 11 bases spanning the gap. CDR1 SEHNR and CDR2 FQNEAQ come from the germline V gene (reference sequence). The CDR3 length is 14 residues. CDR3 sequence: CASSLRGGSNEQFF. CDR3 nucleotide sequence: TGTGCCAGCAGCTTAAGGGGCGGTAGCAATGAGCAGTTCTTC.

This clone was seen just once. The chain carries TRBV7-8 and TRBJ1-1, with a weak D call TRBD1 (5 bases). The ends were cut back, 1 base at V and 11 bases at J, with 14 bases in the middle. The CDR3 consists of 13 residues. CDR1 and CDR2 from the germline V gene are SGHVS and FQNEAQ. The CDR3 spells CASSLVGPPEAFF. The CDR3 nucleotides read TGTGCCAGCAGCTTAGTGGGACCCCCGGAGGCTTTCTTT.

This chain uses TRBV5-1 with TRBJ2-3, with 10 positions matching TRBD2. V lost 4 bases and J lost 3; bases outside the gene matches: 14. Germline V gene lookup returns CDR1 SGHRS and CDR2 YFSETQ. The CDR3 spans 18 residues. CDR3 DNA sequence: TGCGCCAGCAGCCCCTTTCTGAGCGGGGGGGCCGAGACAGATACGCAGTATTTT. Encoded protein: CASSPFLSGGAETDTQYF.

This chain connects TRBV27 to TRBJ2-7, with 8 nucleotides matching TRBD1. Trimming cost V 5 bases and J 3 bases; bases outside gene matches: 6. The CDR3 runs to 14 residues. Germline CDR1 MNHEY, CDR2 SMNVEV (reference sequence). The CDR3 nucleotides read TGTGCCAGCAGTATAGACAGGGGCTTCTACGAGCAGTACTTC. Encoded protein: CASSIDRGFYEQYF.

This sequence joins TRBV5-6 and TRBJ1-3, with TRBD1 as a possible D gene (5 bases). There are 14 residues in the CDR3. The ends were cut back, 2 bases at V and 2 bases at J, with 8 bases in the middle. Germline V gene lookup returns CDR1 SGHDT and CDR2 YYEEEE. CDR3 amino acids: CASSLWGTGNTIYF. The CDR3 DNA reads TGTGCCAGCAGCTTATGGGGGACTGGAAACACCATATATTTT. The whole variable domain, filled in from reference TRBV5-6 and TRBJ1-3, reads DAGVTQSPTHLIKTRGQQVTLRCSPKSGHDTVSWYQQALGQGPQFIFQYYEEEERQRGNFPDRFSGHQFPNYSSELNVNALLLGDSALYLCASSLWGTGNTIYFGEGSWLTVV.

The V gene is TRBV10-3, the J gene TRBJ1-3; the D gene is possibly TRBD1 (6 bases). The CDR3 length is 15 residues. Germline V gene data show CDR1 as ENHRY and CDR2 as SYGVKD. The V end lost 10 bases, the J end lost 6 bases, and 22 bases lay between the germline ends. The CDR3 reads CATNERGESENTIYF. The CDR3 DNA is TGTGCCACCAACGAGAGGGGGGAGAGTGAAAACACCATATATTTT.

The chain has TRBV5-1 and TRBJ2-3; possibly TRBD1 or TRBD2 for D (5 bases each). Germline V gene sequence: CDR1 SGHRS, CDR2 YFSETQ. There are 16 residues in the CDR3. V gave up 0 bases and J gave up 5 bases, with 16 bases separating them. Here the CDR3 reads CASSLGAGTGKDTQYF. For the CDR3, the DNA is TGCGCCAGCAGCTTGGGGGCCGGGACGGGCAAAGATACGCAGTATTTT.

The CDR3 nucleotides are TGTGCCGGCAATCGGGGGCTCGGGAACACCGGGGAGCTGTTTTTT. This gives the protein CAGNRGLGNTGELFF. The chain recombines TRBV11-2 with TRBJ2-2; D may correspond to TRBD1 or TRBD2 (6 bases each). V was shortened by 11 bases and J by 1 base, with 17 bases between the two germline ends. Germline CDR1 is SGHAT and CDR2 is FQNNGV. The CDR3 runs 15 residues.